These 21 T cell receptor beta chains were sequenced from one sample in a study. TCRdb ran MiXCR on the RT-PCR reads and lists one entry per CDR3 protein. The table has about 680,000 distinct CDR3 sequences, approximately 15% seen once; the top ten hold 3% to 4.5%. The sequencing sample was made of memory CD4+ T cells from blood. These receptors were taken from a female donor in good health, serving as a healthy control.

This clonotype was seen many times. This chain links TRBV3-1 with TRBJ1-6; 11 bases match TRBD1. The germline gives CDR1 LGHDT, CDR2 YNNKEL (reference sequence). Losses at the gene ends were 4 bases for V and 10 bases for J; bases not matched to a gene: 3. The CDR3 extends over 14 amino acids. CDR3 DNA: TGTGCCAGCAGCCCGGACAGGGGGCGGTCACCCCTCCACTTT. Protein: CASSPDRGRSPLHF.

CDR3 in DNA: TGTGCCACCAGCAGAGCTAGAGAATCTGGAAACACCATATATTTT. It codes for CATSRARESGNTIYF. This chain joins TRBV15 and TRBJ1-3; D remains ambiguous. The ends were cut back, 1 base at V and 1 base at J, with 8 bases in the middle. Germline assignment: CDR1 LNHNV and CDR2 YYDKDF (reference sequence). This CDR3 has 15 residues.

This clonotype was seen at least ten times. The chain uses TRBV29-1 and TRBJ2-5, with D tentatively TRBD2 (5 bases). Per germline, CDR1 SQVTM and CDR2 ANQGSEA. V was pared by 3 bases and J by 5 bases, with 16 bases between. CDR3 length: 14 amino acids. DNA of the CDR3: TGCAGCGTTGATGGGCTAGCCCAAGCGGAGACCCAGTACTTC. This gives the protein CSVDGLAQAETQYF.

The chain has TRBV28 and TRBJ2-4; D is unclear. This CDR3 has 15 residues. V was trimmed by 5 bases and J by 5 bases, leaving 16 bases between them. The germline CDR1 and CDR2 sequences are MDHEN and SYDVKM. The CDR3 nucleotides read TGTGCCAGCAGTCCGGCCCCGCGGATCGAAAACATTCAGTACTTC. It specifies CASSPAPRIENIQYF. Using reference TRBV28 and TRBJ2-4 for the parts outside the CDR3, the full variable domain is DVKVTQSSRYLVKRTGEKVFLECVQDMDHENMFWYRQDPGLGLRLIYFSYDVKMKEKGDIPEGYSVSREKKERFSLILESASTNQTSMYLCASSPAPRIENIQYFGAGTRLSVL.

This clonotype was detected only a few times. The V gene is TRBV7-9, the J gene TRBJ2-1; the match to TRBD2 covers 9 bases. Germline loops: CDR1 SEHNR, CDR2 FQNEAQ (reference sequence). V was pared by 7 bases and J by 0 bases, with 4 bases of the junction left unmatched. The CDR3 runs 15 residues. In DNA form, the CDR3 reads TGTGCCAGCACCGTTAGCGGGAGCTCCTACAATGAGCAGTTCTTC. Its translation: CASTVSGSSYNEQFF.

As to this clonotype: A much larger clonotype is one base distant, so this may be a read error. V usage is TRBV27 and J usage is TRBJ2-7; D possibly corresponds to TRBD1 (6 bases). The CDR3 runs to 11 residues. The V end was cut by 6 bases, the J end by 5 bases, with 8 bases between. Per germline, CDR1 MNHEY and CDR2 SMNVEV (reference sequence). The CDR3 DNA follows: TGTGCCAGCAGGGACAGCCACGAGCAGTACTTC. Encoded protein: CASRDSHEQYF.

This clonotype has a count of ten or more. The chain carries TRBV4-1 and TRBJ2-3; the D is unclear. The CDR3 spans 16 residues. Trimming removed 7 bases from V and 2 bases from J, with 19 bases in between. Germline assignment: CDR1 MGHRA and CDR2 YSYEKL. For the CDR3, the DNA is TGCGCCAGCACGAGGATGAGGCCGCCCTTCACAGATACGCAGTATTTT. Protein sequence: CASTRMRPPFTDTQYF.

This CDR3 is CASSLSPDRTYEQYF. The CDR3 DNA sequence: TGTGCCAGCAGTTTATCCCCGGACAGAACCTACGAGCAGTACTTC. The chain links TRBV28 to TRBJ2-7, with a weak D call TRBD1 (6 bases). Germline V gene data show CDR1 as MDHEN and CDR2 as SYDVKM. Trimming left V 1 base short and J 2 bases short, with 12 bases between. The CDR3 length is 15 residues.

This clonotype was counted many times. The junction departs from the called germline gene at one end, perhaps through a read error. The chain carries TRBV12-3 or TRBV12-4 and TRBJ2-3; TRBD2 matches 8 bases. The CDR3 has 14 amino acids. The CDR3 DNA sequence: TGTGCCAGCAGTATAGCGGGAAGCACAGATACGCAGTATTTT. This sequence encodes CASSIAGSTDTQYF.

V usage is TRBV20-1 and J usage is TRBJ2-3; D unresolved. Trimming removed 3 bases from V and 6 bases from J, with 16 bases in between. Germline assignment: CDR1 DFQATT and CDR2 SNEGSKA (reference sequence). The CDR3 contains 14 residues. DNA for the CDR3: TGCAGTGCTAGTGATTCCCGAAGGCCCGATACGCAGTATTTT. It is translated as CSASDSRRPDTQYF.

This clonotype was found a few times. The J gene is TRBJ1-6, the V gene TRBV20-1; D is possibly TRBD1 (6 bases). Trimming took 3 bases from V and 6 from J, leaving 15 bases between them. Germline V gene sequence: CDR1 DFQATT, CDR2 SNEGSKA (reference sequence). The CDR3 has 15 residues. The CDR3 DNA reads TGCAGTGCTAGTTCCTTCAGGGGTGTTAATTCACCCCTCCACTTT. Protein product: CSASSFRGVNSPLHF.

This clonotype was recorded a few times. The V call is TRBV27, the J call TRBJ2-4; D is unresolved. Deletions cut 0 bases from V and 8 bases from J, with 20 bases between. Germline CDR1 and CDR2: MNHEY and SMNVEV (reference sequence). The CDR3 loop spans 17 amino acids. The CDR3 spells CASSLSLGLSVRHIQYF. CDR3 nucleotide sequence: TGTGCCAGCAGTTTATCCCTAGGTTTGTCAGTGAGACACATTCAGTACTTC.

The chain has TRBV20-1 and TRBJ1-4; D ambiguous. V was clipped by 7 bases and J by 5 bases, with 11 bases between them. Germline V gene data show CDR1 as DFQATT and CDR2 as SNEGSKA (reference sequence). This CDR3 has 12 residues. CDR3 bases: TGCAGTGGGCGTACCTTGAATGAAAAACTGTTTTTT. Protein product: CSGRTLNEKLFF.

This clonotype was detected many times. This chain uses TRBV7-9 with TRBJ1-3; D is ambiguous. Germline lookup yields CDR1 SEHNR and CDR2 FQNEAQ (reference sequence). V shed 1 base and J shed 0 bases, with 10 bases lying between them. The CDR3 consists of 16 residues. The CDR3 loop reads CASSLGAATSGNTIYF. The CDR3 bases are TGTGCCAGCAGCTTAGGGGCGGCGACCTCTGGAAACACCATATATTTT.

In this sample, this clonotype turned up many times. The chain has TRBV4-1 and TRBJ2-5; no clear D. Germline CDR1 and CDR2: MGHRA and YSYEKL. V shed 4 bases and J shed 5 bases, with 17 bases lying between them. The CDR3 is 15 amino acids. CDR3 nucleotide sequence: TGCGCCAGCAGCCGCTATCAGGCGGTAGGGGAGACCCAGTACTTC. Translated: CASSRYQAVGETQYF.

This clonotype was detected only a few times. CDR3: CSARSAASSYNSPLHF. The CDR3 DNA follows: TGCAGTGCTAGGAGCGCGGCGAGCTCCTATAATTCACCCCTCCACTTT. The chain recombines TRBV20-1 with TRBJ1-6; D is unresolved. This CDR3 spans 16 amino acids. V lost 3 bases and J 0 bases, leaving 12 bases between the germline ends. Germline V gene lookup returns CDR1 DFQATT and CDR2 SNEGSKA (reference sequence).

This clonotype was picked up many times. V is TRBV7-2 and J is TRBJ2-3; 10 bases map to TRBD2. There are 17 residues in the CDR3. Trimming removed 5 bases from V and 6 bases from J; junction bases left unmatched: 14. Germline values: CDR1 SGHTA, CDR2 FQGNSA. The CDR3 sequence is CASSPTGGSGGRDTQYF. The CDR3 region has the DNA TGTGCCAGCAGCCCCACTGGGGGTAGCGGGGGGAGGGATACGCAGTATTTT.

This clonotype has at least ten counts. The CDR3 sequence: CSASSPGGVSDTEAFF. For the CDR3, the DNA is TGCAGTGCTTCGTCCCCTGGGGGAGTAAGCGACACTGAAGCTTTCTTT. J is TRBJ1-1 and V is TRBV20-1; the D gene is possibly TRBD1 (5 bases). CDR3 length equals 16 residues. Trimming cost V 5 bases and J 3 bases, with 22 bases left between them. CDR1 is DFQATT, CDR2 SNEGSKA, per germline (reference sequence).

This clonotype occurred a few times. V is TRBV29-1 and J is TRBJ1-2, with 7 bases fitting TRBD1. Per the germline V gene, CDR1 is SQVTM and CDR2 is ANQGSEA. The J segment lost 6 bases and the V segment lost 7 bases, leaving 8 bases of the junction unmatched. There are 12 residues in the CDR3. The CDR3 sequence: CSGIRQGNGYTF. The CDR3 DNA is TGCAGCGGTATCAGACAGGGTAATGGCTACACCTTC.

This sequence joins TRBV20-1 and TRBJ2-5; a possible D gene is TRBD1 (6 bases). The CDR3 consists of 13 residues. The germline V gene has CDR1 DFQATT and CDR2 SNEGSKA (reference sequence). The germline V and J ends were trimmed by 3 bases and 6 bases, with 14 bases remaining between them. CDR3 nucleotide sequence: TGCAGTGCTAGTCCGTCAGGGGAAAAGACCCAGTACTTC. This sequence encodes CSASPSGEKTQYF.

In this sample, this clonotype turned up a few times. The chain couples TRBV10-3 to TRBJ2-1, with a possible D match to TRBD2 (7 bases). This CDR3 contains 13 residues. The germline gives CDR1 ENHRY, CDR2 SYGVKD. V was shortened by 5 bases and J by 6 bases, with 11 bases between the two germline ends. In nucleotides, the CDR3 is TGTGCCATCAGTTACGGGGGGCCCAATGAGCAGTTCTTC. It encodes CAISYGGPNEQFF.